Listed below are T cell receptor beta chains from one sample, sequenced in a study of T cell responses to AZD1222 COVID-19 vaccine. Profiled with immunoSEQ multiplex PCR; TCRdb holds only in-frame clones, not every one. Among about 120,000 clones listed, around nine tenths were seen once. This specimen was peripheral blood, taken on day 0 of AZD1222 vaccination. The receptors were gathered from an adult in good health. CDR3s include the opening cysteine and the closing phenylalanine or tryptophan. A D gene is named only where the DNA matches it firmly. The listing skips clone size in some rows; elsewhere it reads once, few, many or a size class.

CDR3 | DNA | J | V | D | size
CASTHHGTGYYGYTF | TGTGCCAGTACCCATCATGGGACAGGCTACTATGGCTACACCTTC | TRBJ1-2 | TRBV19 | TRBD1 | -
CASSPGTGEAGYTF | TGTGCCAGCTCACCCGGGACAGGGGAGGCTGGCTACACCTTC | TRBJ1-2 | TRBV18 | TRBD1 | -
CASNRGGYSNQPQHF | TGTGCCAGCAACAGGGGGGGTTATAGCAATCAGCCCCAGCATTTT | TRBJ1-5 | TRBV6-5 | TRBD1 | once
CASSPTGGPYEQYF | TGTGCCAGCAGCCCTACAGGGGGCCCCTACGAGCAGTACTTC | TRBJ2-7 | TRBV13 | TRBD1 | -
CASSESRGPYGYTF | TGCGCCAGCAGTGAGTCGAGAGGGCCCTATGGCTACACCTTC | TRBJ1-2 | TRBV10-1 | - | -
CASSMGTDTNTGELFF | TGTGCCAGCAGCATGGGGACCGATACGAACACCGGGGAGCTGTTTTTT | TRBJ2-2 | TRBV5-8 | - | -
CASSEQRDQETQYF | TGTGCCAGCAGTGAACAGAGGGACCAAGAGACCCAGTACTTC | TRBJ2-5 | TRBV2 | - | -
CASSFGTNRDRESGNTIYF | TGTGCCAGCAGCTTCGGAACGAACCGGGACAGGGAATCTGGAAACACCATATATTTT | TRBJ1-3 | TRBV7-9 | TRBD1 | -
CASSLQGPDTEAFF | TGCGCCAGCAGCTTGCAGGGGCCAGACACTGAAGCTTTCTTT | TRBJ1-1 | TRBV5-1 | - | -
CASSLGQPGLRAFF | TGTGCCAGCAGCTTAGGACAGCCCGGGCTACGGGCTTTCTTT | TRBJ1-1 | TRBV7-9 | - | -
CASSRLAGDTYEQYF | TGTGCCAGCAGCCGACTAGCGGGGGACACCTACGAGCAGTACTTC | TRBJ2-7 | TRBV7-8 | TRBD2 | once
CASSGTPRGTEAFF | TGTGCCAGCAGTGGAACACCCAGGGGCACTGAAGCTTTCTTT | TRBJ1-1 | TRBV25-1 | - | once
CASSQVRGQGAHNEQFF | TGCGCCAGCAGCCAAGTAAGGGGACAGGGGGCTCACAATGAGCAGTTCTTC | TRBJ2-1 | TRBV4-1 | TRBD1 | -
CATSGGYGYTF | TGTGCCACCAGTGGGGGCTATGGCTACACCTTC | TRBJ1-2 | TRBV24-1 | - | once
CASTDRAYEQYF | TGTGCCAGCACGGACAGGGCCTACGAGCAGTACTTC | TRBJ2-7 | TRBV18 | TRBD1 | -
CSVLPPWGRETQYF | TGCAGCGTCCTCCCTCCATGGGGTAGGGAGACCCAGTACTTC | TRBJ2-5 | TRBV29-1 | - | -